The 25 T cell receptor beta chains below were found in one sample sequenced in a study of blood T cell repertoires in COVID-19. Some clones are missing from TCRdb's copy, which holds only in-frame ones; the method was immunoSEQ multiplex PCR. Of tens of thousands of clones in the sample, 86% are singletons; the top ten hold 1% to 1.5%. Sequencing used peripheral blood. The source of these receptors is a woman older than 75 with acute or convalescent COVID-19.

The chain combines TRBV5-1 with TRBJ2-1; D perhaps matches TRBD1 (5 bases). Trimming pared 1 base from V and 10 bases from J, leaving 15 bases between. The CDR3 runs to 14 residues. CDR1 and CDR2 (germline): SGHRS, YFSETQ. In nucleotides, the CDR3 is TGCGCCAGCAGCTTGAGGGGTTCTCCTAACGAGCAGTTCTTC. Protein product: CASSLRGSPNEQFF.

The chain has TRBV5-6 and TRBJ1-2, with a possible D match to TRBD1 (5 bases). V was cut by 2 bases and J by 8 bases, with 19 bases left in between. Per the germline V gene, CDR1 is SGHDT and CDR2 is YYEEEE. This CDR3 is built from 15 residues. This CDR3 reads CASSFDSTRMVGYTF. CDR3 DNA sequence: TGTGCCAGCAGCTTTGACAGTACCAGAATGGTCGGCTACACCTTC.

The V gene is TRBV11-2, the J gene TRBJ2-1; TRBD2 matches 7 bases. V shed 1 base and J 2 bases; nucleotides not matched to a gene: 2. Germline CDR1 is SGHAT and CDR2 is FQNNGV. The CDR3 is 15 residues long. CDR3 loop: CASSLASGAYNEQFF. In nucleotides, the CDR3 is TGTGCCAGCAGCTTAGCTAGCGGCGCCTACAATGAGCAGTTCTTC.

The V and J genes are TRBV5-4 and TRBJ1-1; TRBD1 matches at 7 bases. The CDR3 consists of 15 residues. Trimming at V came to 4 bases and at J to 5 bases, leaving 11 bases not matched to a gene. CDR1 is SGHNT and CDR2 is YYREEE in the germline V gene (reference sequence). The CDR3 sequence: CASSVGQLSYTEAFF. CDR3 bases: TGTGCCAGCAGCGTGGGACAGCTGTCTTATACTGAAGCTTTCTTT.

This rearrangement joins TRBV7-9 to TRBJ1-5, with D possibly matching TRBD1 (5 bases). The CDR3 has 14 amino acids. Germline loops: CDR1 SEHNR, CDR2 FQNEAQ (reference sequence). The DNA for the CDR3 is TGTGCGGTGGGGGGGGTGAGTAGCAATCAGCCCCAGCATTTT. Translated: CAVGGVSSNQPQHF.

The chain links TRBV24-1 to TRBJ2-3, with 11 bases fitting TRBD1. There are 16 residues in the CDR3. Germline V CDR1 and CDR2: KGHDR, SFDVKD. The junction had 3 bases not matched to a gene; V was cut back by 0 bases and J by 5 bases. The CDR3: CATSDLRDRGIDTQYF. The CDR3 nucleotides are TGTGCCACCAGTGATTTGCGGGACAGGGGGATAGATACGCAGTATTTT.

The V call is TRBV27, the J call TRBJ2-7; 7 bases match TRBD1. Germline-derived CDR1 and CDR2 are MNHEY and SMNVEV (reference sequence). Trimming at V came to 7 bases and at J to 2 bases, leaving 11 bases not matched to a gene. CDR3 length equals 15 residues. The CDR3 sequence: CASIPRTGAPYEQYF. The CDR3 DNA reads TGTGCCAGCATCCCGAGGACAGGCGCCCCCTACGAGCAGTACTTC.

The chain joins TRBV4-3 to TRBJ2-7, with a tentative D call TRBD2 (5 bases). CDR1 LGHNA and CDR2 YSLEER come from the germline V gene. There are 16 residues in the CDR3. V was clipped by 4 bases and J by 6 bases, with 22 bases between them. The CDR3 DNA reads as TGCGCCAGCAGCCCCGTGATTACCGGGGTAGGAGGCGAGCAGTACTTC. It translates to CASSPVITGVGGEQYF.

The chain uses TRBV7-2 and TRBJ2-6, with TRBD1 as a possible D gene (5 bases). CDR3 length equals 17 residues. With 7 bases removed from V and 0 bases from J, the gap between germline ends came to 16 bases. Germline V lookup: CDR1 SGHTA, CDR2 FQGNSA. The DNA for the CDR3 is TGTGCCAGCACCTGGCTAAGGGGCACCTCTGGGGCCAACGTCCTGACTTTC. Translating it yields CASTWLRGTSGANVLTF. The variable domain in full, completed from reference TRBV7-2 and TRBJ2-6, reads GAGVSQSPSNKVTEKGKDVELRCDPISGHTALYWYRQSLGQGLEFLIYFQGNSAPDKSGLPSDRFSAERTGGSVSTLTIQRTQQEDSAVYLCASTWLRGTSGANVLTFGAGSRLTVL.

This clone has a single count. The chain employs TRBV5-1 and TRBJ1-5; TRBD1 might be the D (5 bases). V gave up 0 bases and J gave up 6 bases, with 13 bases separating them. Germline lookup yields CDR1 SGHRS and CDR2 YFSETQ. This CDR3 comprises 15 residues. The CDR3 region has the DNA TGCGCCAGCAGCTTGGGGTCAGGGTCGGGTCAGCCCCAGCATTTT. Amino acid sequence: CASSLGSGSGQPQHF.

V gene TRBV9 combines with J gene TRBJ1-2; 9 nucleotides line up with TRBD1. Germline CDR1 and CDR2: SGDLS and YYNGEE. This CDR3 comprises 13 residues. V gave up 7 bases and J gave up 8 bases; unmatched junction bases: 9. The CDR3 nucleotides are TGTGCCAGCCGAAGCCGGGACAGGGTCGGCTACACCTTC. The encoded protein is CASRSRDRVGYTF.

The genes are TRBV6-5 and TRBJ1-5, with unresolved D. V lost 6 bases and J lost 9, with 21 bases in between. Germline V gives CDR1 MNHEY, CDR2 SVGAGI. This CDR3 has 15 amino acids. The CDR3 reads CASRPRGPSLWPQHF. In nucleotides, the CDR3 is TGTGCCAGCAGGCCTCGAGGCCCATCCCTCTGGCCCCAGCATTTT.

The rearrangement links TRBV5-1 to TRBJ1-1; 7 bases fit TRBD1. V shed 1 base, J shed 3 bases, and the junction held 6 bases outside the gene matches. The CDR3 covers 15 residues. CDR1 is SGHRS, CDR2 YFSETQ, per germline. The CDR3, as DNA: TGCGCCAGCAGCTTGACCAGGGGGGACGACACTGAAGCTTTCTTT. Its protein is CASSLTRGDDTEAFF. Filled out from reference TRBV5-1 and TRBJ1-1, the complete variable domain reads KAGVTQTPRYLIKTRGQQVTLSCSPISGHRSVSWYQQTPGQGLQFLFEYFSETQRNKGNFPGRFSGRQFSNSRSEMNVSTLELGDSALYLCASSLTRGDDTEAFFGQGTRLTVV.

V and J are TRBV14 and TRBJ2-1; 8 positions agree with TRBD2. The CDR3 is made up of 17 amino acids. V lost 3 bases and J lost 2; bases outside the gene matches: 9. CDR1 is SGHDN, CDR2 FVKESK, per germline. CDR3 nucleotide sequence: TGTGCCAGCAGCCATTCTTACGGGAGGGGGACCTACAATGAGCAGTTCTTC. As protein: CASSHSYGRGTYNEQFF.

The V call is TRBV30, the J call TRBJ1-3, with a weak D call TRBD1 (5 bases). CDR3 length: 15 amino acids. The V and J ends lost 0 bases and 1 base respectively, with 10 bases between them. Germline V gene lookup returns CDR1 GTSNPN and CDR2 SVGIG (reference sequence). CDR3 in DNA: TGTGCCTGGAGTGTACCAGGGTTGTCTGGAAACACCATATATTTT. Its protein product is CAWSVPGLSGNTIYF.

The chain recombines TRBV19 with TRBJ1-1; D is uncertain. CDR1 is LNHDA, CDR2 SQIVND, per germline (reference sequence). This CDR3 has 13 residues. Trimming left V 3 bases short and J 3 bases short, with 8 bases between. The CDR3: CASSILRDTEAFF. The CDR3 DNA reads as TGTGCCAGTAGTATCCTTCGGGACACTGAAGCTTTCTTT.

The chain is built from TRBV13 and TRBJ2-7; a possible D gene is TRBD2 (7 bases). The germline V gene encodes CDR1 PRHDT and CDR2 FYEKMQ (reference sequence). The CDR3 is 15 residues long. V was trimmed by 3 bases and J by 2 bases, leaving 14 bases between them. The CDR3 region has the DNA TGTGCCAGCAGCTTGGGGGGGCGCACCACCTACGAGCAGTACTTC. Residues: CASSLGGRTTYEQYF.

The rearrangement links TRBV7-2 to TRBJ2-1, with D uncertain. Looked up from germline, CDR1 is SGHTA and CDR2 is FQGNSA. The ends were cut back, 2 bases at V and 0 bases at J, with 8 bases in the middle. The CDR3 is 15 amino acids. CDR3 residues: CASSLFPSSYNEQFF. CDR3 sequence (DNA): TGTGCCAGCAGCTTATTCCCGAGCTCCTACAATGAGCAGTTCTTC. Full variable domain (missing parts from reference TRBV7-2 and TRBJ2-1): GAGVSQSPSNKVTEKGKDVELRCDPISGHTALYWYRQSLGQGLEFLIYFQGNSAPDKSGLPSDRFSAERTGGSVSTLTIQRTQQEDSAVYLCASSLFPSSYNEQFFGPGTRLTVL.

The chain joins TRBV5-1 to TRBJ1-3, with a possible D match to TRBD1 (5 bases). The CDR3 consists of 15 residues. Looked up from germline, CDR1 is SGHRS and CDR2 is YFSETQ. Between the trimmed V and J ends, which lost 2 bases and 5 bases, there was a span of 14 bases. The CDR3 nucleotides read TGCGCCAGCAGCTTTGGGGACTCCCTTAGAAACACCATATATTTT. It translates to CASSFGDSLRNTIYF.

The chain recombines TRBV10-3 with TRBJ2-7; 8 bases align to TRBD2. CDR3 length equals 13 residues. Trimming took 3 bases from V and 7 from J; bases not matched to a gene: 5. The germline gives CDR1 ENHRY, CDR2 SYGVKD. In DNA form, the CDR3 reads TGTGCCATCAGTGAAGAGCGGGGGACTGAGCAGTACTTC. This translates into CAISEERGTEQYF.

J is TRBJ1-1 and V is TRBV5-1; tentative D call: TRBD1 (5 bases). The V gene lost 2 bases and the J gene lost 5 bases, with 13 bases spanning the gap. CDR1 is SGHRS and CDR2 is YFSETQ in the germline V gene. The CDR3 is made up of 14 amino acids. The chain's CDR3 is CASSFQGIGTEAFF. For the CDR3, the DNA is TGCGCCAGCAGCTTTCAGGGAATCGGTACTGAAGCTTTCTTT.

The V call is TRBV10-3, the J call TRBJ1-1, with a possible D match to TRBD1 (5 bases). The CDR3 spans 11 residues. Trimming took off 10 bases at V and 11 bases at J, with 17 bases between the two ends. The germline gives CDR1 ENHRY, CDR2 SYGVKD. The CDR3 here is CATKAAGPAFF. As DNA, the CDR3 is TGTGCCACCAAGGCGGCAGGGCCGGCTTTCTTT.

The chain uses TRBV5-1 and TRBJ2-7, with a tentative D call TRBD1 (5 bases). The CDR3 covers 12 residues. Trimming cost V 4 bases and J 2 bases, with 7 bases left between them. From germline, CDR1 is SGHRS and CDR2 YFSETQ. CDR3 residues: CASSETAYEQYF. In DNA form, the CDR3 reads TGCGCCAGCAGCGAGACAGCCTACGAGCAGTACTTC.

This clone was seen a single time. This sequence joins TRBV2 and TRBJ2-7; tentative D call: TRBD1 (5 bases). V lost 8 bases, J lost 6 bases, and 17 bases lay in between. The CDR3 is 13 amino acids. Germline lookup yields CDR1 SNHLY and CDR2 FYNNEI. In nucleotides, the CDR3 is TGTGCCAGCCGAGTCCAGACAGATCGCGAGCAGTACTTC. Translating gives CASRVQTDREQYF. Filled out from reference TRBV2 and TRBJ2-7, the complete variable domain reads EPEVTQTPSHQVTQMGQEVILRCVPISNHLYFYWYRQILGQKVEFLVSFYNNEISEKSEIFDDQFSVERPDGSNFTLKIRSTKLEDSAMYFCASRVQTDREQYFGPGTRLTVT.

This clone has only one observation. V gene TRBV18 combines with J gene TRBJ2-7; D ambiguous. The CDR3 is 12 amino acids. Trimming cost V 5 bases and J 3 bases, with 8 bases left between them. Looked up from germline, CDR1 is KGHSH and CDR2 is LQKENI. CDR3 bases: TGTGCCAGCTCATCACAGAGCTACGAGCAGTACTTC. Its translation: CASSSQSYEQYF.